This entry lists 12 T cell receptor beta chains sequenced from one sample in a study of T-cell reconstitution after alpha-beta-depleted transplantation in children. The library targeted TCRbeta and was prepared with unique molecular identifiers. TCRdb independently ran MiXCR on the PCR reads; one entry per CDR3 protein. The sample records a few hundred thousand distinct CDR3 sequences, under 15% being singletons. Sample: PBMCs from the stem cell graft donor, taken from the stem cell graft. The receptors were gathered from a human donor who donated a stem cell graft to a child with combined immunodeficiency.

V is TRBV20-1 and J is TRBJ2-5, with 8 positions matching TRBD1. The ends lost 2 bases at V and 1 base at J; junction bases unmatched: 3. Germline V lookup: CDR1 DFQATT, CDR2 SNEGSKA (reference sequence). The CDR3 is 14 amino acids. Here the CDR3 reads CSARPGTGQETQYF. The CDR3 nucleotides read TGCAGTGCTAGACCCGGGACAGGCCAAGAGACCCAGTACTTC.

Regarding this clonotype: Compared with germline, one end of the junction differs, possibly owing to a read error. V and J are TRBV4-1 and TRBJ2-5; 8 bases agree with TRBD2. CDR1 and CDR2 from the germline V gene are MGHRA and YSYEKL. The CDR3 totals 14 residues. DNA for the CDR3: TGTGCCAGCAGCCTGGGGCTAGCGGGCGGGGCCCAGTACTTC. Its protein is CASSLGLAGGAQYF.

This clonotype showed up many times. CDR3 DNA: TGTGCCAGCAGTGAGATTGTGCTCGGCACAGATACGCAGTATTTT. Its protein product is CASSEIVLGTDTQYF. V usage is TRBV12-3 or TRBV12-4 and J usage is TRBJ2-3; D remains unclear. The length of the CDR3 is 15 residues. The V end lost 5 bases, the J end lost 1 base, and 13 bases lay between the germline ends.

This clonotype was seen a handful of times. V is TRBV30 and J is TRBJ2-1, with D perhaps TRBD2 (6 bases). V lost 4 bases to trimming and J lost 12 bases, with 22 bases between them. Germline values: CDR1 GTSNPN, CDR2 SVGIG (reference sequence). The CDR3 extends over 14 amino acids. This CDR3 reads CAWNPLRERPRQFF. The CDR3 DNA reads TGTGCCTGGAACCCCCTTCGGGAGAGGCCTAGGCAGTTCTTC.

This clonotype occurred a few times. This chain connects TRBV4-3 to TRBJ2-2; no clear D gene. V dropped 3 bases and J dropped 2 bases, with 13 bases sitting between them. This CDR3 spans 16 amino acids. From germline, CDR1 is LGHNA and CDR2 YSLEER. The CDR3 sequence: CASSHWANSNTGELFF. DNA of the CDR3: TGCGCCAGCAGCCATTGGGCGAACTCTAACACCGGGGAGCTGTTTTTT.

The V and J genes are TRBV7-2 and TRBJ2-7; D is unclear. Germline V CDR1 and CDR2: SGHTA, FQGNSA. V was shortened by 1 base and J by 6 bases, with 13 bases between the two germline ends. CDR3 length equals 14 residues. The CDR3 here is CASSLDAGAGEQYF. Here the CDR3 DNA reads TGTGCCAGCAGCTTAGATGCTGGAGCTGGCGAGCAGTACTTC.

This clonotype was recorded at least ten times. The CDR3 region is CSAGGTYEQYF. CDR3 sequence (DNA): TGCAGTGCGGGGGGGACCTACGAGCAGTACTTC. V is TRBV20-1 and J is TRBJ2-7; 7 positions agree with TRBD2. The V and J ends lost 6 bases and 2 bases, in that order; junction bases with no gene match: 1. CDR1 is DFQATT, CDR2 SNEGSKA, per germline (reference sequence). The CDR3 has 11 residues.

V usage is TRBV7-2 and J usage is TRBJ2-3; maybe TRBD2 (6 bases). This CDR3 has 15 amino acids. The germline V gene has CDR1 SGHTA and CDR2 FQGNSA. V lost 3 bases and J 4 bases, leaving 14 bases between the germline ends. The CDR3 reads CASSLAGILPDTQYF. CDR3 coding DNA: TGTGCCAGCAGCTTGGCGGGGATTCTTCCAGATACGCAGTATTTT.

This clonotype was seen only a few times. The V gene is TRBV7-8, the J gene TRBJ1-1; no firm D call. There are 12 residues in the CDR3. Germline V gene data show CDR1 as SGHVS and CDR2 as FQNEAQ. Trimming stripped 1 base from V and 7 bases from J, with 7 bases between. The CDR3 sequence is CASSLELIEAFF. The CDR3 DNA follows: TGTGCCAGCAGCTTAGAACTTATTGAAGCTTTCTTT.

This chain connects TRBV12-3 or TRBV12-4 to TRBJ2-3; tentatively, D is TRBD1 (5 bases). The length of the CDR3 is 14 residues. V gave up 3 bases and J gave up 2 bases, with 9 bases separating them. In nucleotides, the CDR3 is TGTGCCAGCAGTTTTTGGGGCAACACAGATACGCAGTATTTT. Translating gives CASSFWGNTDTQYF.

The chain uses TRBV9 and TRBJ2-3, with TRBD2 identical over 7 bases. Germline V gene lookup returns CDR1 SGDLS and CDR2 YYNGEE. CDR3 length: 15 residues. The V segment lost 3 bases and the J segment 1 base; nucleotides outside the gene matches: 5. The CDR3 coding sequence is TGTGCCAGCAGCGCTAAACGGGGGGGCACAGATACGCAGTATTTT. Translated, it gives CASSAKRGGTDTQYF. Filled out from reference TRBV9 and TRBJ2-3, the complete variable domain reads DSGVTQTPKHLITATGQRVTLRCSPRSGDLSVYWYQQSLDQGLQFLIQYYNGEERAKGNILERFSAQQFPDLHSELNLSSLELGDSALYFCASSAKRGGTDTQYFGPGTRLTVL.

In this sample, this clonotype turned up many times. V and J are TRBV12-3 or TRBV12-4 and TRBJ1-6; D is unresolved. This CDR3 has 13 residues. V gave up 5 bases and J gave up 10 bases, with 12 bases separating them. The CDR3 nucleotides read TGTGCCAGCAGTCAAGCGGGCGGGTCACCCCTCCACTTT. Its translation: CASSQAGGSPLHF.